Shown below are 3 T cell receptor beta chains from a single sample sequenced in a study of T cell responses to AZD1222 COVID-19 vaccine. Sequencing was performed with immunoSEQ multiplex PCR; in TCRdb, only in-frame clones are kept and a portion is missing. The sample gives some 150,000 clones, around 90% of which show up once; approximately 5.1% is in the top ten. This specimen consisted of peripheral blood, obtained 28 days after the second dose of the MenACWY control vaccine. These receptors were taken from an adult who received the MenACWY meningococcal vaccine as a control.

CDR3 in amino acids: CASSLNRGVNTEAFF. The CDR3 DNA sequence: TGTGCCAGCAGTTTAAACCGCGGGGTGAACACTGAAGCTTTCTTT. V usage is TRBV6-5 and J usage is TRBJ1-1; D gene unclear. This CDR3 is built from 15 residues. Trimming took 4 bases from V and 0 from J, leaving 12 bases between them. The germline gives CDR1 MNHEY, CDR2 SVGAGI.

The chain combines TRBV6-6 with TRBJ2-7; D is undetermined. V lost 2 bases and J lost 0, with 2 bases in between. The CDR3 covers 12 residues. In germline, CDR1 is MNHNY, CDR2 SVGAGI (reference sequence). CDR3 bases: TGTGCCAGCAGTTACACCTCCTACGAGCAGTACTTC. Amino acid sequence: CASSYTSYEQYF.

The chain combines TRBV6-1 with TRBJ1-1; 7 bases align to TRBD1. From germline, CDR1 is MNHNS and CDR2 SASEGT. The J segment lost 4 bases and the V segment lost 2 bases, leaving 10 bases of the junction unmatched. The CDR3 contains 16 residues. CDR3 loop: CASSEPRQGGGTEAFF. The CDR3 DNA is TGTGCCAGCAGTGAACCCCGACAGGGAGGGGGCACTGAAGCTTTCTTT.